This T cell receptor (beta chain) was documented in a study of blood T cell repertoires in COVID-19 (dated by TCRdb to 2019 to 2021). As for the study more broadly: The collaborator samples originated in the United States, Italy and Spain and spanned the acute and convalescent phases of COVID-19. The material from the prospective study consisted of cDNA or gDNA derived from T cells, B-cell-depleted T cells, or PBMCs. The dataset comprised deeply sampled blood TCRbeta repertoires from subjects exposed to, actively infected with, or recovered from COVID-19. A freely available public database, intended as a resource for researchers studying the immune response to SARS-CoV-2, is where the repertoires were released. Samples came from the ongoing ImmuneRACE study (first 160 participants) plus 1,254 subjects from 6 global collaborators. Sample metadata almost always included a de-identified subject ID, COVID-19 status, age in years and sex. HLA class I and class II types, where available, came from metadata supplied by the sample provider rather than from assay-based typing. Summary of the overall study and its limitations: The amount of clinical and demographic metadata varied by source and participant and was provided uncurated.

The CDR3 numbers 13 residues from cysteine through phenylalanine. Only CDR3 DNA is held: 39 bases, read in frame from base 1. V loses 0 bases of germline sequence and J loses 8 bases, and the interval between the two ends is 5 bases. Based on the germline V gene, the CDR1 and CDR2 sequences are MNHEY and SVGAGI. This clone occurred a few times. Its specific antigen is unknown. The sample holds no much larger clone one base away, and base qualities are not on file. The immunoSEQ Assay, a bias-controlled multiplex PCR, was used to amplify TCRbeta CDR3 regions from genomic DNA. The original methods were these. The number of nucleated cells in each sample was estimated by amplification of reference gene primers within the assay. To quantify the absolute abundance of each unique TCRbeta CDR3 rearrangement, sequence reads were collapsed and filtered. Productive Simpson clonality was computed per sample as the square root of Simpson's diversity index over productive rearrangements. TCRdb retrieved this table from immuneACCESS and kept in-frame rearrangements only. Not all clones are present; in checked studies, unresolved V genes account for under half, and no reason is known for the remainder. V and J calls and clone size are as listed in that table; D and trimming were resolved from the DNA. Present in this sample are fewer than 350,000 clones, around 93% of which were seen just once. Around 2.8% of the sample comes from the top ten.

In the prospective study, participants were about 18 to 95 years old, resided in about two dozen geographic areas of the United States, and were enrolled through a virtual design. Cohort assignment in the prospective study relied on participant-reported clinical history from a screening survey and a study questionnaire. A participant counted as exposed if, within 2 weeks of entering the study, that participant had been in contact with someone who had a PCR-confirmed or clinician-diagnosed COVID-19 case. In the prospective study, mobile phlebotomists collected whole blood, serum and a nasopharyngeal or oropharyngeal swab from each participant. Participants in the prospective study had the option to provide additional blood draws and questionnaires over a roughly two-month period. Before DNA extraction, prospective study blood samples were shipped either frozen or at room temperature.

The material sequenced was PBMCs or T cells enriched from blood (not recorded which). The TCR sequence derives from a man in his forties who had been exposed to COVID-19. The sequence joins TRBV6-5 to TRBJ1-6; the D gene is unclear. The CDR3 has the sequence CASSYSYDSPLHF. The nucleotide sequence is given as TGTGCCAGCAGTTACTCATATGATTCACCCCTCCACTTT.